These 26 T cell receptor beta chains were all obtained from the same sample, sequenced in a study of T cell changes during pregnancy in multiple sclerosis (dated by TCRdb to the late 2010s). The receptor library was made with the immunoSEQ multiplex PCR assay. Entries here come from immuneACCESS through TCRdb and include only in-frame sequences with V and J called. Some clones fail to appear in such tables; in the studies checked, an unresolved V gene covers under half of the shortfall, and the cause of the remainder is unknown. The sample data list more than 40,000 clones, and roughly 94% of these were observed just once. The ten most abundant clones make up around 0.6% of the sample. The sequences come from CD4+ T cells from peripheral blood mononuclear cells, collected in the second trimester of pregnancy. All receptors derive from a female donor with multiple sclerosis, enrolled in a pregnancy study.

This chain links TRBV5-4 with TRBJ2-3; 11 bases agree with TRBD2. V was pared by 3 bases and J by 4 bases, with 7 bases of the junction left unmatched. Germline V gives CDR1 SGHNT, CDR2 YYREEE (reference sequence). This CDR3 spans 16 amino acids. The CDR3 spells CASSWLSGGASDTQYF. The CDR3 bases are TGTGCCAGCAGCTGGCTTAGCGGGGGGGCCTCAGATACGCAGTATTTT. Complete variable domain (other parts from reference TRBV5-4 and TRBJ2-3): ETGVTQSPTHLIKTRGQQVTLRCSSQSGHNTVSWYQQALGQGPQFIFQYYREEENGRGNFPPRFSGLQFPNYSSELNVNALELDDSALYLCASSWLSGGASDTQYFGPGTRLTVL.

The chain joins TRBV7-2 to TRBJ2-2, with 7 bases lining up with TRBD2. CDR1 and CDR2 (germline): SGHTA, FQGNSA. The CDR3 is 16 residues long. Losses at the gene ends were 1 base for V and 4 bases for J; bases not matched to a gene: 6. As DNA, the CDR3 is TGTGCCAGCAGCTTAGTTGGGGGGGTCGGCACCGGGGAGCTGTTTTTT. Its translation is CASSLVGGVGTGELFF.

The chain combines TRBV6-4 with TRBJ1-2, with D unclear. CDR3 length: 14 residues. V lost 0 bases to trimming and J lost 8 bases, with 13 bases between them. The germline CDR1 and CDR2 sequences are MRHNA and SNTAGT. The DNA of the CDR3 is TGTGCCAGCAGTGACTCGAGCGGGAACGAAGGCTACACCTTC. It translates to CASSDSSGNEGYTF.

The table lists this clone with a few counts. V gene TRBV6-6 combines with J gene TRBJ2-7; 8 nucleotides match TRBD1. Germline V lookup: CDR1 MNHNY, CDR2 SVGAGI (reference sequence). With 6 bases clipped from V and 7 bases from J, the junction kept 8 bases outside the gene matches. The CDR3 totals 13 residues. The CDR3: CASSLGQGTEQYF. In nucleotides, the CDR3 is TGTGCCAGCAGCCTAGGACAGGGTACTGAGCAGTACTTC.

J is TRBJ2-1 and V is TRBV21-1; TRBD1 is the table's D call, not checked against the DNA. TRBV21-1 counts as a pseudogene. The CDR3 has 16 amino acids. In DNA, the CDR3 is TGTGCCAGCAGCAAACAGGGGGATTCCCCCTACAATGAGCAGTTCTTC. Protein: CASSKQGDSPYNEQFF.

CDR3 in amino acids: CASRVSNDRTQGYTF. The CDR3 DNA sequence: TGCGCCAGCCGCGTCTCGAATGACAGGACGCAGGGCTACACCTTC. The chain links TRBV5-1 to TRBJ1-2, with a possible D match to TRBD1 (6 bases). There are 15 residues in the CDR3. Germline loops: CDR1 SGHRS, CDR2 YFSETQ. Between the trimmed V and J ends, which lost 7 bases and 8 bases, there was a span of 24 bases.

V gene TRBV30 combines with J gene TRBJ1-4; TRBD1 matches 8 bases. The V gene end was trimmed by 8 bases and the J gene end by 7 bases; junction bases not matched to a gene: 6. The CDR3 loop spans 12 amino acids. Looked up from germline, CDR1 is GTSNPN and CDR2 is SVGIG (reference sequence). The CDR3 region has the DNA TGTGCCGGACAGGGTAGGGGTGAAAAACTGTTTTTT. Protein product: CAGQGRGEKLFF.

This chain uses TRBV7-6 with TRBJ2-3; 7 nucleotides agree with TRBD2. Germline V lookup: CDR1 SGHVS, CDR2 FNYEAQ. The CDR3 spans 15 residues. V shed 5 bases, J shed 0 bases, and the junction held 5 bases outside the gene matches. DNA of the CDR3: TGTGCCAGCAGCCTGGGACTATCTAGCACAGATACGCAGTATTTT. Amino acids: CASSLGLSSTDTQYF.

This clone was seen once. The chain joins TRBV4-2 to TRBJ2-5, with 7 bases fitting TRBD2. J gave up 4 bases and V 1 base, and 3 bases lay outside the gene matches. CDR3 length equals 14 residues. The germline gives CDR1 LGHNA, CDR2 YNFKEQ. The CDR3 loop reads CASSQGRGLETQYF. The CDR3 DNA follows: TGTGCCAGCAGCCAAGGGCGGGGGTTAGAGACCCAGTACTTC.

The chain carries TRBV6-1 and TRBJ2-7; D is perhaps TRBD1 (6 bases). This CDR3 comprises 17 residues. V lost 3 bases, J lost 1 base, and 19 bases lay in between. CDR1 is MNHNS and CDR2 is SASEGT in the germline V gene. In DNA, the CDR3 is TGTGCCAGCAGTGATTACTTGCCGACAGGCTATTCCTACGAGCAGTACTTC. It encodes CASSDYLPTGYSYEQYF.

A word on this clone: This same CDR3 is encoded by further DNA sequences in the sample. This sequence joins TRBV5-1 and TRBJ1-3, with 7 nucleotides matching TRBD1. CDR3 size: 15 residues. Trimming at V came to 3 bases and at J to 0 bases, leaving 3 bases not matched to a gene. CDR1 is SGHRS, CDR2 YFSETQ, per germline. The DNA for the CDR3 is TGCGCCAGCAGCTCGACAGGGATCTCTGGAAACACCATATATTTT. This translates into CASSSTGISGNTIYF.

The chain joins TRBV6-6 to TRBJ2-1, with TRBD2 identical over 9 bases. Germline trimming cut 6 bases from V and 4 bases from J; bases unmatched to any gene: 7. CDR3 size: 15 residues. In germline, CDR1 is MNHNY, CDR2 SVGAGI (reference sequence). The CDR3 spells CASSYSGGTYNEQFF. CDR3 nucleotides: TGTGCCAGCAGCTACAGCGGGGGGACATACAATGAGCAGTTCTTC.

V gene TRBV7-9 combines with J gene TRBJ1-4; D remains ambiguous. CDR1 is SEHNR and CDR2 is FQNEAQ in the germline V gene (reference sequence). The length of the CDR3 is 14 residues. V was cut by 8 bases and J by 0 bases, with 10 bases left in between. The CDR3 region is CASGRGATNEKLFF. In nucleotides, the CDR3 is TGTGCCAGCGGCCGCGGAGCAACTAATGAAAAACTGTTTTTT.

The DNA of the CDR3 is TGTGCCAGCAGCTTAGTTAGGGACTCCATTAATGAGCAGTTCTTC. Amino acid sequence: CASSLVRDSINEQFF. The chain is built from TRBV7-3 and TRBJ2-1; weak D call: TRBD2 (6 bases). Trimming pared 2 bases from V and 7 bases from J, leaving 15 bases between. Germline CDR1 SGHTA, CDR2 FQGTGA. This CDR3 is built from 15 residues.

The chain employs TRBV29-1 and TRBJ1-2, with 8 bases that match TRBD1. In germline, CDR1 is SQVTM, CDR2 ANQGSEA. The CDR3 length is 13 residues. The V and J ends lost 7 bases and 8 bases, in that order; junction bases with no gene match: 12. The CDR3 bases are TGCAGCGCTACAATAGGACAGGGTTACGGCTACACCTTC. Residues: CSATIGQGYGYTF.

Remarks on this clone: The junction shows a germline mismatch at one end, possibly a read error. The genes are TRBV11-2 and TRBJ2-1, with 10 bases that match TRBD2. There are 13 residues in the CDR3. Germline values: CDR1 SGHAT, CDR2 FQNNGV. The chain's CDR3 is CASSPLGTSDALF. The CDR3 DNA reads TGTGCCAGCAGCCCACTCGGGACTAGCGATGCCCTCTTC. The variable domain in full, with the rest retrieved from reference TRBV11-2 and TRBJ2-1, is EAGVAQSPRYKIIEKRQSVAFWCNPISGHATLYWYQQILGQGPKLLIQFQNNGVVDDSQLPKDRFSAERLKGVDSTLKIQPAKLEDSAVYLCASSPLGTSDALFGPGTRLTVL.

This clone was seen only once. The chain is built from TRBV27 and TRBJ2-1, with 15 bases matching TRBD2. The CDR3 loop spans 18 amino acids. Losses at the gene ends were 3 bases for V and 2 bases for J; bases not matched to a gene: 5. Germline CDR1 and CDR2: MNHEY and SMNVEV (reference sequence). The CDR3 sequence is CASSLARTSGGAYNEQFF. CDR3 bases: TGTGCCAGCAGTTTGGCTCGGACTAGCGGGGGGGCCTACAATGAGCAGTTCTTC.

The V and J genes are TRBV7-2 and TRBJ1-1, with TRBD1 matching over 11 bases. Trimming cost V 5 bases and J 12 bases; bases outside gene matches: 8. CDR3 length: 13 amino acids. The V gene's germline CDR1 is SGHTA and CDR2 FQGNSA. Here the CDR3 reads CASSRGTGGRTFF. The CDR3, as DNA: TGTGCCAGCAGCCGTGGGACAGGGGGGCGGACTTTCTTT.

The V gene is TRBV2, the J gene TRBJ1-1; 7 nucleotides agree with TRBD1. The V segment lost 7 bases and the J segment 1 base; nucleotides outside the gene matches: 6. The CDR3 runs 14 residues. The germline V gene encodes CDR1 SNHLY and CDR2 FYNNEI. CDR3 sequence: CASTRDSPNTEAFF. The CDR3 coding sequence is TGTGCCAGCACTCGGGACAGCCCGAACACTGAAGCTTTCTTT.

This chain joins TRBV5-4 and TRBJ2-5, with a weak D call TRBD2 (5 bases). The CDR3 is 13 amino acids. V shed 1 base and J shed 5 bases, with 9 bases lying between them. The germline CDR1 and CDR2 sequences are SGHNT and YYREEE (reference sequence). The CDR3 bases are TGTGCCAGCAGCTTGCTGAGGGCCGAGACCCAGTACTTC. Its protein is CASSLLRAETQYF.

CDR3 region: CASSHRGGVGGYTF. The CDR3 nucleotides read TGTGCCAGCAGCCACCGAGGGGGCGTTGGCGGCTACACCTTC. The J gene is TRBJ1-2, the V gene TRBV14; TRBD1 matches at 7 bases. CDR1 and CDR2 from the germline V gene are SGHDN and FVKESK. V was clipped by 3 bases and J by 8 bases; unmatched bases: 9. CDR3 length equals 14 residues.

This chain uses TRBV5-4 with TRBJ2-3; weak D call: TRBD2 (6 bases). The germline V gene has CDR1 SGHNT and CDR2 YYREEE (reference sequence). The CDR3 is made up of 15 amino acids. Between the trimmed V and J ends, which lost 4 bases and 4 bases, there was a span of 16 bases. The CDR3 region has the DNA TGTGCCAGCAGCCCCGGGGGAGGAAAGGCAGATACGCAGTATTTT. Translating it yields CASSPGGGKADTQYF.

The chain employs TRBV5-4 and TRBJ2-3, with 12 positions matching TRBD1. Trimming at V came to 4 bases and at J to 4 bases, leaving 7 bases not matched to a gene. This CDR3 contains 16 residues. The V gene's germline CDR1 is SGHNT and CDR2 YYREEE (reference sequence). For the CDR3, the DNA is TGTGCCAGCAGCCGCCGGGACAGGGGGCAATCAGATACGCAGTATTTT. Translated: CASSRRDRGQSDTQYF.

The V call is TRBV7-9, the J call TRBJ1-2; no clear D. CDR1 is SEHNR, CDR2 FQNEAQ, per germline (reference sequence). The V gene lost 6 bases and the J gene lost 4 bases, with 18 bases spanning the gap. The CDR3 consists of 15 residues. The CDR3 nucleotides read TGTGCCAGCAGGTCGACACCGAAGGATGGCTATGGCTACACCTTC. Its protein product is CASRSTPKDGYGYTF. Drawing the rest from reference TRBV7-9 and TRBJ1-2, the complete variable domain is DTGVSQNPRHKITKRGQNVTFRCDPISEHNRLYWYRQTLGQGPEFLTYFQNEAQLEKSRLLSDRFSAERPKGSFSTLEIQRTEQGDSAMYLCASRSTPKDGYGYTFGSGTRLTVV.

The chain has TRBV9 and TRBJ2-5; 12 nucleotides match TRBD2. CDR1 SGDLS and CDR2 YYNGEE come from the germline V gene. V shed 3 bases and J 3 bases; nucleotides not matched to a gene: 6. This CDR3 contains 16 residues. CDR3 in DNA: TGTGCCAGCAGCGCCCCCGGACTAGCGGGGAAAGAGACCCAGTACTTC. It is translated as CASSAPGLAGKETQYF. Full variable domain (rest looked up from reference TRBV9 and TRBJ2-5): DSGVTQTPKHLITATGQRVTLRCSPRSGDLSVYWYQQSLDQGLQFLIQYYNGEERAKGNILERFSAQQFPDLHSELNLSSLELGDSALYFCASSAPGLAGKETQYFGPGTRLLVL.

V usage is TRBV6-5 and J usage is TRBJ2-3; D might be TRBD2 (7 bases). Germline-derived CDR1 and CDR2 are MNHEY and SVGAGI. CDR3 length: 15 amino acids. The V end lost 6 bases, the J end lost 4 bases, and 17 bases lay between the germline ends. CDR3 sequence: CASRLGGADPDTQYF. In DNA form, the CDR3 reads TGTGCCAGCAGACTAGGGGGGGCCGACCCAGATACGCAGTATTTT.